This T cell receptor beta chain comes out of a study of radiation and T cells in renal cell carcinoma (TCRdb year 2020). Notes on the research overall: Samples were obtained from a clinical trial, in which 15 Gy stereotactic body radiation therapy was delivered to primary renal cell carcinomas and nephrectomy was performed 4 weeks later. In total, fewer than 55 samples, comprising around 25 tumors and around 27 peripheral blood samples, were subjected to TCR beta sequencing. Across all 53 samples, 4,016,671 unique CDR3 nucleotide sequences, encoding 2,658,974 unique CDR3 amino acid sequences, were identified.

TCR beta libraries were generated from genomic DNA with the immunoSEQ kit, following the manufacturer's recommendations. Library preparation used a first multiplex PCR with proprietary primers, then a second PCR adding unique barcodes, with bead cleanups after each round. A kit-provided positive control reaction and a negative control reaction were included in every sample batch. The final libraries underwent checking on an Agilent 4200 TapeStation D1000 ScreenTape, volumetric pooling, and quantification by qPCR. An Illumina NextSeq500 fitted with a MidOutput 150-cycle cartridge performed the sequencing, running 156 Read1 cycles and 15 Index1 cycles with the kit's custom primers. The pooled library was loaded at around 1.1 pM with an approximately 22% PhiX control spike-in. In the original analysis: Vendor-processed data were analyzed in R, with a clonotype defined as all T cells sharing the same CDR3 nucleotide sequence. For clone abundance analyses, frequencies were normalized to the 10,000 most abundant clones per sample. Public T cell clones, averaging fewer than five per sample, were removed before analysis. Tumor-enriched and baseline blood-enriched clonotypes were defined by at least a 32-fold difference in abundance between compartments. A beta-binomial differential abundance model was used to identify clonotypes that were expanded or contracted between blood time points. Tumor-blood repertoire similarity was measured with the Baroni-Urbani and Buser coefficient, and group comparisons used two-tailed Wilcoxon tests in R. TCRdb carries this immuneACCESS record with in-frame sequences only. Its versions omit some clonotypes, under half of them owing to an unresolved V gene in the studies checked, with the rest unexplained. V and J calls and clone size are copied from that table; D and trimming were computed from the DNA. The table for this sample lists some 150,000 clones; 87% of them were counted only once. Clones ranked in the top ten supply approximately 13% of the sample.

Overall study results and their limits: An increase in top tumor clonotypes in blood was observed from baseline to 2 weeks post-radiation, followed by contraction by 4 weeks, which was taken to suggest transient expansion of tumor-resident clones. No pretreatment tumor biopsies were available, so the baseline intratumoral presence of clonotypes could not be determined. Because the trial had a single-armed design, the trial could not examine how radiation dose or scheduling affected the TCR repertoire. Blood repertoire dynamics were not followed beyond 4 weeks after treatment.

Per the germline V gene (reference sequence), SEHNR is the CDR1 and FQNEAQ is the CDR2. From the cysteine up to the phenylalanine, the CDR3 has a length of 13 residues. Of the read, only the CDR3 DNA is kept; its 39 bases are in frame from base 1. V and J lose 5 bases and 8 bases, and a span of 15 bases separates them. On this clone itself: Its binding antigen is unknown. The sample holds no much larger clone one base away, and base qualities are not on file.

The sample's time point label, decoded: blood 2 weeks post-SBRT. Taken with the paper, the label for treatment or condition translates to: 15 Gy SBRT to primary tumor, nephrectomy 4 weeks later. To follow tumor-enriched clonotypes, serial peripheral blood was collected from radiation-treated patients at baseline and at 2 weeks and 4 weeks after SBRT. Every patient's renal cell carcinoma showed clear cell pathology. Genomic DNA for TCR sequencing was prepared using the QIAamp DNA Blood Mini Kit (Qiagen). The analyses included only samples that passed all quality control checks. This receptor was obtained from a woman in her 50s with renal cell carcinoma. The sequence links TRBV7-9 to TRBJ1-2, with the D gene call left open. Specimen: blood, collected from a patient whose treatment included radiotherapy and nephrectomy. Here the CDR3 is given as CASSRDFGGGYTF. In nucleotides, the sequence is TGTGCCAGCAGCCGGGATTTCGGAGGAGGCTACACCTTC.